This T cell receptor beta chain is from a study of T cells expressing NK-cell markers. UMI-tagged 5'RACE template switching yielded the TCR beta cDNA. TCRdb reprocessed the 5' RACE reads and stores each CDR3 protein as one record, lacking DNA. This sample's clone table lists 500,000 to 700,000 distinct CDR3 sequences. The clonotype comes from a man aged 18 to 35 in good health. Material: blood T cells: a sorted CD56 or NKG2C T cell subset, CD4+ or CD8+ T cells, or bulk PBMC T cells (not recorded which).

This chain's CDR3 is CASSLKTAFGERAGVYNEQFF. The genes are TRBV27 and TRBJ2-1; TCRdb's D gene call, TRBD2, goes unchecked for lack of DNA. Germline CDR1 reads MNHEY; CDR2 reads SMNVEV (reference sequence). The CDR3 has 21 residues.